This T cell receptor (beta chain) derives from a study of cytotoxic CD8 clonotypes in ibrutinib-treated CLL. Study details: Some 10 relapsed/refractory, 15 treatment-naive; 17 IGHV unmutated.

As to this clone: Its antigen is not identified.

Germline V gene data show CDR1 as KGHSH and CDR2 as LQKENI. This CDR3 has 15 amino acids. V lost 5 bases and J lost 3, with 14 bases in between. The assay was immunoSEQ multiplex PCR, and TCRdb's table has in-frame clones only and misses some. The sample has roughly 190,000 clones; around three quarters are singletons. The study's findings and limits: In comparison with age-matched healthy donors, baseline clonality was higher and tracked circulating CD8+ T-cell counts.

The receptor's source is a human donor with chronic lymphocytic leukemia. Sequences were derived from PBMCs, sampled after 24 months of ibrutinib treatment. The V gene is TRBV18, the J gene TRBJ1-5; D not certain. CDR3 coding DNA: TGTGCCAGCTCATTACTACCAGAGATCAATCAGCCCCAGCATTTT. It is translated as CASSLLPEINQPQHF.